This T cell receptor beta chain was identified during a study of control samples from healthy donors and cancer patients. This CDR3 is 13 amino acids long. In germline, CDR1 is SEHNR, CDR2 FQNEAQ (reference sequence). Trimming stripped 4 bases from V and 1 base from J, with 7 bases between. Assay: immunoSEQ multiplex PCR; the TCRdb copy retains only in-frame clones and omits some. Here the sample spans approximately 50,000 clones, 85% to 95% being singletons. The TCR originated in a man aged 25-45 years in good health. The sequencing input was blood. This sequence joins TRBV7-9 and TRBJ1-1; D is ambiguous. DNA of the CDR3: TGTGCCAGCAGCTCACGAACGAACACTGAAGCTTTCTTT. Protein sequence: CASSSRTNTEAFF. The full variable domain, its missing parts supplied by reference TRBV7-9 and TRBJ1-1, is DTGVSQNPRHKITKRGQNVTFRCDPISEHNRLYWYRQTLGQGPEFLTYFQNEAQLEKSRLLSDRFSAERPKGSFSTLEIQRTEQGDSAMYLCASSSRTNTEAFFGQGTRLTVV.